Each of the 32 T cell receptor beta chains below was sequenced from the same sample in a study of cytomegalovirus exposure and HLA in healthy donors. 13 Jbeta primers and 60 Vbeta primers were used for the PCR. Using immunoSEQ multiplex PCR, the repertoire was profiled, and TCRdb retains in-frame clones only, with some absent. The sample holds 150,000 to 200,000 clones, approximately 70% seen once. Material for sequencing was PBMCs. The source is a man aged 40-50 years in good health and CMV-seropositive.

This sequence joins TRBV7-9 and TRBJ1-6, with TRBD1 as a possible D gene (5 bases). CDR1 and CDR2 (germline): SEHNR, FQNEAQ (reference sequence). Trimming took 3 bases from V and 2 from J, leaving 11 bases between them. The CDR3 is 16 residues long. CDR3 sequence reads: CASSFIRGPYNSPLHF. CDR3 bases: TGTGCCAGCAGCTTTATTAGGGGCCCCTATAATTCACCCCTCCACTTT. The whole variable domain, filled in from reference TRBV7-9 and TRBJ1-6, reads DTGVSQNPRHKITKRGQNVTFRCDPISEHNRLYWYRQTLGQGPEFLTYFQNEAQLEKSRLLSDRFSAERPKGSFSTLEIQRTEQGDSAMYLCASSFIRGPYNSPLHFGNGTRLTVT.

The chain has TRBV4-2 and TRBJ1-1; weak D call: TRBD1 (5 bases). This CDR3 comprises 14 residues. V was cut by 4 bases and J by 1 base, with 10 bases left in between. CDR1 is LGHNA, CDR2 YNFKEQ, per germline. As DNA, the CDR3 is TGTGCCAGCAGCCGAAATACAGGGAACACTGAAGCTTTCTTT. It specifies CASSRNTGNTEAFF.

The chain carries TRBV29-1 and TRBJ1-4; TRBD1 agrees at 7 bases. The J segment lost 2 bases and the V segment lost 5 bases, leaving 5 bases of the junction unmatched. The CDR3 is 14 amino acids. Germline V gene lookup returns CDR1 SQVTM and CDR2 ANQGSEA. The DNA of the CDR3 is TGCAGCGTTCGGCAGACAGGGACTAATGAAAAACTGTTTTTT. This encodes CSVRQTGTNEKLFF.

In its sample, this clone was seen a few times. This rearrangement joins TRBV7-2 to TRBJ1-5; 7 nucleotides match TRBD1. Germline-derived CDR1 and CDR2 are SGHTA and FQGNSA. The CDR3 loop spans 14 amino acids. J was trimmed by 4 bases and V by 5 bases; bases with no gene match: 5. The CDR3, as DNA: TGTGCCAGCAGCCCACAGGGGCCGAATCAGCCCCAGCATTTT. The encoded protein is CASSPQGPNQPQHF. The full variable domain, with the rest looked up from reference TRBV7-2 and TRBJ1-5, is GAGVSQSPSNKVTEKGKDVELRCDPISGHTALYWYRQSLGQGLEFLIYFQGNSAPDKSGLPSDRFSAERTGGSVSTLTIQRTQQEDSAVYLCASSPQGPNQPQHFGDGTRLSIL.

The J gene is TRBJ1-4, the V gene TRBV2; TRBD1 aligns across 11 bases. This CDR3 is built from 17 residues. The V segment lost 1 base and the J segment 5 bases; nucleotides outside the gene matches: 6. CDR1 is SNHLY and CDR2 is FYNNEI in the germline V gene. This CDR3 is CASSEGLGTGGNEKLFF. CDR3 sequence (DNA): TGTGCCAGCAGTGAAGGGCTCGGGACAGGGGGAAATGAAAAACTGTTTTTT.

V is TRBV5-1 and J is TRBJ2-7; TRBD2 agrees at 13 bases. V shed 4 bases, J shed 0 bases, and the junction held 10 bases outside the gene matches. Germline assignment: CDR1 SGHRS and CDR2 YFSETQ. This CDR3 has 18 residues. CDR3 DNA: TGCGCCAGCAGCCCCTTCGGGACTAGCGGGACAAACTCCTACGAGCAGTACTTC. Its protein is CASSPFGTSGTNSYEQYF.

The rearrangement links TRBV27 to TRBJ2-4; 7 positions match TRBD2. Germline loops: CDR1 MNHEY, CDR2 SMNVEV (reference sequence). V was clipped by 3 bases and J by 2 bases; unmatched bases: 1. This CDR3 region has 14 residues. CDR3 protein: CASSFGGTKNIQYF. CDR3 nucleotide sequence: TGTGCCAGCAGTTTCGGGGGGACCAAAAACATTCAGTACTTC.

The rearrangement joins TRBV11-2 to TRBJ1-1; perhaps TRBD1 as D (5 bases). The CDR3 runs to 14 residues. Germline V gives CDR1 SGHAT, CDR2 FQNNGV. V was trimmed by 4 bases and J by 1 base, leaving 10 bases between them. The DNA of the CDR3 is TGTGCCAGCAGCTCCGACAGATCGAACACTGAAGCTTTCTTT. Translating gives CASSSDRSNTEAFF.

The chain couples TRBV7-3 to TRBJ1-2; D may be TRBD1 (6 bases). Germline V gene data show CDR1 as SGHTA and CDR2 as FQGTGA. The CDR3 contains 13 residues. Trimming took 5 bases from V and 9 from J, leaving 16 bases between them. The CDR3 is CASSNGTGHRYTF. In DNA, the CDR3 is TGTGCCAGCAGCAATGGGACGGGACACCGCTACACCTTC.

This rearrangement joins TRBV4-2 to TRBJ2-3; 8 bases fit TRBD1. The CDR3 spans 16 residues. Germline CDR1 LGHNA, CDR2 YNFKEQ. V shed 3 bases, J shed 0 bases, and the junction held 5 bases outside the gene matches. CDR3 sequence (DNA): TGTGCCAGCAGCCATGCGGACAGGGCTAGCACAGATACGCAGTATTTT. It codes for CASSHADRASTDTQYF.

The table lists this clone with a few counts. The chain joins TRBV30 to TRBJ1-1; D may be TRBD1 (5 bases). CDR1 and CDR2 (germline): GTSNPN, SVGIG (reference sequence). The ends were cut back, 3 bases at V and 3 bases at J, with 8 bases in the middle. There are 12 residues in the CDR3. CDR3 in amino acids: CAWRDIHTEAFF. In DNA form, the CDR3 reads TGTGCCTGGAGGGACATTCACACTGAAGCTTTCTTT.

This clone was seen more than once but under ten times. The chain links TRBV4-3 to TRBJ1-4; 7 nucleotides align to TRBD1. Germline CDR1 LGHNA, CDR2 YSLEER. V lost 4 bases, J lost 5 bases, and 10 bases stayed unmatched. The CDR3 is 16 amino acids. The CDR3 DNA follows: TGCGCCAGCAGCCGAGGGACCGGGACAGCAAATGAAAAACTGTTTTTT. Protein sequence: CASSRGTGTANEKLFF.

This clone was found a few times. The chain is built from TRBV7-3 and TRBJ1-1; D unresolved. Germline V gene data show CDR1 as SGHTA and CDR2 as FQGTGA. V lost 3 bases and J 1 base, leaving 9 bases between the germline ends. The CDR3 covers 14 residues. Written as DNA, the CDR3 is TGTGCCAGCAGCTTTACCCGGGAGAACACTGAAGCTTTCTTT. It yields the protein CASSFTRENTEAFF.

The CDR3 reads CASSLQGGSTDTQYF. The CDR3 nucleotides are TGTGCCAGCAGCTTACAGGGGGGAAGCACAGATACGCAGTATTTT. V and J are TRBV7-8 and TRBJ2-3, with D possibly matching TRBD1 (7 bases). V was pared by 2 bases and J by 0 bases, with 9 bases between. CDR3 length: 15 amino acids. CDR1 is SGHVS, CDR2 FQNEAQ, per germline.

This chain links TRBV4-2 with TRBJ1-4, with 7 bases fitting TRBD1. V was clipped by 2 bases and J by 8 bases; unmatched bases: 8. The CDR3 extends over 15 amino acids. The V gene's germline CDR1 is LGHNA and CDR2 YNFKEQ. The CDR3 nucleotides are TGTGCCAGCAGCCAAACATCAGGGGGTGACGAAAAACTGTTTTTT. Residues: CASSQTSGGDEKLFF.

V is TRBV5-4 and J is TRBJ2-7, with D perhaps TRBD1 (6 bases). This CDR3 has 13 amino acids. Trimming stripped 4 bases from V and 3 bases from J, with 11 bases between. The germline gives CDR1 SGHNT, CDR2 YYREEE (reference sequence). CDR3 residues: CASSRQARYEQYF. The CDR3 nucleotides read TGTGCCAGCAGCAGACAGGCCCGCTACGAGCAGTACTTC.

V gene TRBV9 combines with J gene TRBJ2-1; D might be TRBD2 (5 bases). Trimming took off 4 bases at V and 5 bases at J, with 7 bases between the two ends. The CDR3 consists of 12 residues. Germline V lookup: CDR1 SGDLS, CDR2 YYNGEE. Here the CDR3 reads CASSYGDNEQFF. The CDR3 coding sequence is TGTGCCAGCAGCTACGGGGACAATGAGCAGTTCTTC.

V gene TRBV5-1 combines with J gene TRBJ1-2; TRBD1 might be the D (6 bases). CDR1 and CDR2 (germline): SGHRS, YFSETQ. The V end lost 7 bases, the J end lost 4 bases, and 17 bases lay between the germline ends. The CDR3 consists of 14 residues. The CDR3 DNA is TGCGCCAGCGGATTGACAGGCTCTCTCTATGGCTACACCTTC. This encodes CASGLTGSLYGYTF. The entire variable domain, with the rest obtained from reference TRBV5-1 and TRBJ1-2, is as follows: KAGVTQTPRYLIKTRGQQVTLSCSPISGHRSVSWYQQTPGQGLQFLFEYFSETQRNKGNFPGRFSGRQFSNSRSEMNVSTLELGDSALYLCASGLTGSLYGYTFGSGTRLTVV.

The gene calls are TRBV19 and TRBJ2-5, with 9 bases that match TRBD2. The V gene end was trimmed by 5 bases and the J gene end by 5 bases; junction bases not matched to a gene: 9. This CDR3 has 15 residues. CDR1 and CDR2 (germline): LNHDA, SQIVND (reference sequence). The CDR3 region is CASSEAGGPGETQYF. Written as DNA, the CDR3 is TGTGCCAGTAGTGAGGCGGGGGGGCCGGGGGAGACCCAGTACTTC.

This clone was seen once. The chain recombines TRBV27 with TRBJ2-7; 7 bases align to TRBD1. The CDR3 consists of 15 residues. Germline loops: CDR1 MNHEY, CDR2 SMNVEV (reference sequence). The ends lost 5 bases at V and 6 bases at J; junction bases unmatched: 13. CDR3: CASSTSGQRPSEQYF. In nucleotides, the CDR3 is TGTGCCAGCAGTACCTCGGGACAGCGACCCTCCGAGCAGTACTTC.

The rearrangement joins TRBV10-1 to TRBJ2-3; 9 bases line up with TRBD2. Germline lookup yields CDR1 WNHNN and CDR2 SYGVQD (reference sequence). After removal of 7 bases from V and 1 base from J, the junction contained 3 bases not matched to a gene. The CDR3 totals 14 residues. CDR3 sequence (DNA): TGCGCCAGCACTATAGCGGGGGGCACAGATACGCAGTATTTT. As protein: CASTIAGGTDTQYF.

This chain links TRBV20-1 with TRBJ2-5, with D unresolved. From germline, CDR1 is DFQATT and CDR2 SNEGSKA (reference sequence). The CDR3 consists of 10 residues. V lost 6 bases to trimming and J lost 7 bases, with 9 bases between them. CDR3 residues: CSALTGTQYF. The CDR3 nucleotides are TGCAGTGCGCTGACTGGGACCCAGTACTTC.

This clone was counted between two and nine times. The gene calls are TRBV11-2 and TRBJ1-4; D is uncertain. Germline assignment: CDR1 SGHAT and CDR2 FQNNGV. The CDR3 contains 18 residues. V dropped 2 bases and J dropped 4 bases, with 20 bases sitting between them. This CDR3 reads CASSLRRLATRNNEKLFF. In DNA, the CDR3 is TGTGCCAGCAGCTTAAGGCGTCTGGCGACACGGAATAATGAAAAACTGTTTTTT.

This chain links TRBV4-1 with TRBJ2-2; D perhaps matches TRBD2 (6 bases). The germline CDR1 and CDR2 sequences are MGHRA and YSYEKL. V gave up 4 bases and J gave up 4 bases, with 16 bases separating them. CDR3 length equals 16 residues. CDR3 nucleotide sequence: TGCGCCAGCAGCCCGGTCCTGGGGGGTGTCACCGGGGAGCTGTTTTTT. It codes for CASSPVLGGVTGELFF.

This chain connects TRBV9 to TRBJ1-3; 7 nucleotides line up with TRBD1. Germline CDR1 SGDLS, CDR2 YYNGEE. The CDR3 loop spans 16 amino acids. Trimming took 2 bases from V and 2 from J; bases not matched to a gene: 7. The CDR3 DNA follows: TGTGCCAGCAGCGTCTTTATACAGGGGCCTGGAAACACCATATATTTT. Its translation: CASSVFIQGPGNTIYF.

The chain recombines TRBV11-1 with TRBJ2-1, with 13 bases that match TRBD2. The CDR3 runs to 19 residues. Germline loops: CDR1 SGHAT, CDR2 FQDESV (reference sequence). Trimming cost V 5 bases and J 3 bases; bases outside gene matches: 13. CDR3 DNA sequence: TGTGCCAGCAGCATGGACAGGGGAGGACTAGCGGGGGACTACAATGAGCAGTTCTTC. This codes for CASSMDRGGLAGDYNEQFF.

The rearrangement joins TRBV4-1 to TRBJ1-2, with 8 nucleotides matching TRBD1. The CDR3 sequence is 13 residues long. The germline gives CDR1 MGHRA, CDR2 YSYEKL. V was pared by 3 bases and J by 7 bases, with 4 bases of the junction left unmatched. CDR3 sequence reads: CASSQDRVGGYTF. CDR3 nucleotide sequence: TGCGCCAGCAGCCAGGACAGGGTCGGTGGCTACACCTTC.

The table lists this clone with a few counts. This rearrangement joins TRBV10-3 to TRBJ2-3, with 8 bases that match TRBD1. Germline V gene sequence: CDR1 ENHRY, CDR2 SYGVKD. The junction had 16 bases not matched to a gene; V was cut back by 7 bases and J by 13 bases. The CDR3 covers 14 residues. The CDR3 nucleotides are TGTGCCATCAAGGCTGGACAGGGCGTGTGGTATAAGTATTTT. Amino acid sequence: CAIKAGQGVWYKYF.

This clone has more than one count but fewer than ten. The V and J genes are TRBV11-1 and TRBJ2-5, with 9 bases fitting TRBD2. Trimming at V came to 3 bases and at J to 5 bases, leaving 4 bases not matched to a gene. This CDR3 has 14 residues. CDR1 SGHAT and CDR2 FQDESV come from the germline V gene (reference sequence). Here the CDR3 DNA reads TGTGCCAGCAGCTTTGCGGGGGGGCTGGAGACCCAGTACTTC. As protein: CASSFAGGLETQYF.

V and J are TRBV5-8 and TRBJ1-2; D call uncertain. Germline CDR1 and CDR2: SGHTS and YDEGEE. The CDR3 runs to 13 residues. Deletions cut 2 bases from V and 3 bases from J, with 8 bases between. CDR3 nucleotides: TGTGCCAGCAGCTTATCGGGAGACTATGGCTACACCTTC. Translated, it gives CASSLSGDYGYTF.

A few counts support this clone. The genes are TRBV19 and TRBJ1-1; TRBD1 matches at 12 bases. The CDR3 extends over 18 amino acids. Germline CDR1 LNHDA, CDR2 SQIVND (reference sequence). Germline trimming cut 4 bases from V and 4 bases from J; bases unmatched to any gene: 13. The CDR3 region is CASSTRSGQGAVRTEAFF. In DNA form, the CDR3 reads TGTGCCAGTAGTACCCGTTCGGGACAGGGGGCCGTCCGCACTGAAGCTTTCTTT.

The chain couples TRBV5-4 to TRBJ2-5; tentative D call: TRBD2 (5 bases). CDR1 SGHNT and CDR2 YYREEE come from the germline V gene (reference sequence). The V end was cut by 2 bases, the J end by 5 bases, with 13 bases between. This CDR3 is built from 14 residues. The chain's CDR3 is CASSFGQGSETQYF. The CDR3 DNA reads TGTGCCAGCAGCTTTGGGCAAGGGAGTGAGACCCAGTACTTC.